These 21 T cell receptor beta chains came from one sample sequenced in a study of shared clonotypes between healthy human individuals. The repertoire was sequenced with immunoSEQ multiplex PCR; TCRdb's copy has only in-frame clones and lacks some. Altogether under 1,100,000 clones are present, around 82% being singletons, with the ten largest covering roughly 0.62%. The sample taken for sequencing was memory CD4+ T cells from PBMCs. Subset here: CD45RA-negative fraction. These receptors were collected from a man younger than 30 in good health. Some clones in this sample may be carry-over from other donors' samples.

Regarding this clone: The sample holds other DNA sequences that translate to the same CDR3. The V gene is TRBV27, the J gene TRBJ2-3; 11 bases are shared with TRBD1. This CDR3 region has 14 residues. The junction had 4 bases not matched to a gene; V was cut back by 5 bases and J by 6 bases. Germline V lookup: CDR1 MNHEY, CDR2 SMNVEV (reference sequence). In nucleotides, the CDR3 is TGTGCCAGCAGTCGGACAGGGGGCCCGGATACGCAGTATTTT. Residues: CASSRTGGPDTQYF.

This clone was detected only once. The CDR3 is CASSAPGLARRETQYF. Written as DNA, the CDR3 is TGTGCCAGCAGCGCACCGGGACTAGCGCGCCGAGAGACCCAGTACTTC. The rearrangement uses TRBV27 and TRBJ2-5; the match to TRBD2 covers 10 bases. V lost 6 bases and J lost 4; bases outside the gene matches: 11. There are 16 residues in the CDR3. Germline values: CDR1 MNHEY, CDR2 SMNVEV (reference sequence).

This CDR3 reads CASSLVLGDYNEQFF. The DNA of the CDR3 is TGTGCCAGCAGCTTAGTACTTGGGGATTACAATGAGCAGTTCTTC. The V call is TRBV7-9, the J call TRBJ2-1, with D unclear. Germline V gene lookup returns CDR1 SEHNR and CDR2 FQNEAQ (reference sequence). V lost 1 base, J lost 4 bases, and 11 bases lay in between. The CDR3 loop spans 15 amino acids.

The rearrangement joins TRBV4-1 to TRBJ2-1; 10 nucleotides align to TRBD2. V was clipped by 0 bases and J by 4 bases; unmatched bases: 3. This CDR3 is built from 16 residues. The germline gives CDR1 MGHRA, CDR2 YSYEKL. The CDR3 DNA follows: TGCGCCAGCAGCCAAGATCTAGCGGGGGATTACAATGAGCAGTTCTTC. It yields the protein CASSQDLAGDYNEQFF.

A word on this clone: The sample contains more than one DNA sequence encoding this CDR3. The CDR3 sequence: CASSSSGQETQYF. The CDR3 DNA is TGTGCCAGCAGTTCGTCGGGCCAAGAGACCCAGTACTTC. This chain joins TRBV28 and TRBJ2-5; D remains ambiguous. The V and J ends lost 4 bases and 1 base respectively, with 7 bases between them. The CDR3 length is 13 residues. CDR1 MDHEN and CDR2 SYDVKM come from the germline V gene.

The CDR3 DNA is TGTGCCTGGAGGCCCACCTTAGGGCTAGGGAACGACAATGAGCAGTTCTTC. The encoded protein is CAWRPTLGLGNDNEQFF. V gene TRBV30 combines with J gene TRBJ2-1; D unresolved. V lost 3 bases and J lost 5, with 23 bases in between. Looked up from germline, CDR1 is GTSNPN and CDR2 is SVGIG (reference sequence). The CDR3 runs 17 residues.

This clone has just one count. The CDR3 DNA reads as TGTGCCAGCAGTTTTGCTAGCGGGACCACAGATACGCAGTATTTT. This encodes CASSFASGTTDTQYF. This chain connects TRBV28 to TRBJ2-3; 9 positions agree with TRBD2. Germline V gene lookup returns CDR1 MDHEN and CDR2 SYDVKM. This CDR3 has 15 amino acids. V shed 3 bases and J 2 bases; nucleotides not matched to a gene: 3.

The chain employs TRBV28 and TRBJ1-2, with TRBD1 matching over 7 bases. CDR3 length: 17 residues. The germline CDR1 and CDR2 sequences are MDHEN and SYDVKM. J lost 5 bases, V lost 6 bases, and 18 bases had no gene match. CDR3 bases: TGTGCCAGCAGCCCCCCGGTAGGGGGCGGGTATGGGTATGGCTACACCTTC. Encoded protein: CASSPPVGGGYGYGYTF.

V and J are TRBV7-9 and TRBJ1-1; D not certain. The CDR3 sequence is 13 residues long. Germline V lookup: CDR1 SEHNR, CDR2 FQNEAQ (reference sequence). Trimming took 5 bases from V and 1 from J, leaving 8 bases between them. This CDR3 reads CASSPMTNTEAFF. For the CDR3, the DNA is TGTGCCAGCAGCCCAATGACGAACACTGAAGCTTTCTTT.

Concerning this clone itself: The same CDR3 is also encoded by other DNA sequences in this sample. This chain uses TRBV20-1 with TRBJ2-5; D is unresolved. The CDR3 loop spans 11 amino acids. Trimming cost V 1 base and J 4 bases, with 4 bases left between them. CDR1 is DFQATT and CDR2 is SNEGSKA in the germline V gene (reference sequence). The CDR3 protein is CSARARETQYF. The CDR3 bases are TGCAGTGCTAGAGCCCGAGAGACCCAGTACTTC.

The chain employs TRBV15 and TRBJ2-5; the D is unclear. The CDR3 totals 13 residues. Trimming removed 4 bases from V and 1 base from J, with 7 bases in between. Germline-derived CDR1 and CDR2 are LNHNV and YYDKDF (reference sequence). CDR3 residues: CATSTLPQETQYF. The CDR3 bases are TGTGCCACCAGCACGTTACCCCAAGAGACCCAGTACTTC.

This clone was detected only once. V usage is TRBV18 and J usage is TRBJ2-5; D perhaps matches TRBD1 (6 bases). Germline V gives CDR1 KGHSH, CDR2 LQKENI. The V gene lost 0 bases and the J gene lost 2 bases, with 7 bases spanning the gap. The CDR3 contains 14 residues. CDR3 amino acids: CASSPPGQQETQYF. The CDR3 DNA reads as TGTGCCAGCTCACCACCTGGACAGCAAGAGACCCAGTACTTC.

This clone was seen just once. The chain links TRBV6-5 to TRBJ2-3; 8 positions match TRBD2. The trim removed 6 bases at V and 0 bases at J, leaving 5 bases unmatched. This CDR3 is 15 amino acids long. The germline V gene has CDR1 MNHEY and CDR2 SVGAGI. CDR3 sequence (DNA): TGTGCCAGCAGGCGCGGGGGGACTAGCACAGATACGCAGTATTTT. It yields the protein CASRRGGTSTDTQYF.

Ten or more counts support this clone. This chain uses TRBV5-4 with TRBJ2-1; TRBD2 matches 10 bases. CDR1 is SGHNT and CDR2 is YYREEE in the germline V gene (reference sequence). The CDR3 runs to 14 residues. The J segment lost 5 bases and the V segment lost 3 bases, leaving 2 bases of the junction unmatched. DNA for the CDR3: TGTGCCAGCAGCTCCGGACTAGCGGACAATGAGCAGTTCTTC. Its translation: CASSSGLADNEQFF.

This clone came up a few times. The chain combines TRBV28 with TRBJ1-3; D gene uncertain. This CDR3 region has 12 residues. The germline V gene encodes CDR1 MDHEN and CDR2 SYDVKM. Trimming pared 4 bases from V and 7 bases from J, leaving 8 bases between. CDR3 region: CASSSLGNTIYF. The CDR3 bases are TGTGCCAGCAGTTCTCTGGGGAACACCATATATTTT.

This clone was seen only once. This chain links TRBV28 with TRBJ2-7, with 13 bases aligning to TRBD2. The CDR3 extends over 15 amino acids. J was trimmed by 6 bases and V by 3 bases; bases with no gene match: 5. Germline values: CDR1 MDHEN, CDR2 SYDVKM. The CDR3 bases are TGTGCCAGCAGTTTGCGACTAGCGGGAGGTTCCGAGCAGTACTTC. Protein product: CASSLRLAGGSEQYF.

A word on this clone: A junction boundary mismatches the germline segment, possibly from a read error. The chain employs TRBV7-3 and TRBJ2-7; tentative D call: TRBD1 (7 bases). CDR3 length: 16 residues. CDR1 is SGHTA and CDR2 is FQGTGA in the germline V gene. The CDR3 DNA follows: TGTGCCAGCAGCCCCACGCCAGGGGGGAGCTCCTACGAGCAGCACTTC. It specifies CASSPTPGGSSYEQHF.

The V call is TRBV11-1, the J call TRBJ2-7; 8 nucleotides align to TRBD1. The CDR3 has 14 residues. The junction had 6 bases not matched to a gene; V was cut back by 3 bases and J by 5 bases. Germline CDR1 and CDR2: SGHAT and FQDESV (reference sequence). The CDR3 bases are TGTGCCAGCAGCTTTGGCAGGGGGCAAAACGAGCAGTACTTC. Residues: CASSFGRGQNEQYF.

The chain has TRBV7-9 and TRBJ2-3; perhaps TRBD1 as D (5 bases). There are 14 residues in the CDR3. Trimming removed 5 bases at V and 2 bases at J, with 11 bases between. In germline, CDR1 is SEHNR, CDR2 FQNEAQ (reference sequence). This CDR3 reads CASSLDRYTDTQYF. The CDR3 DNA is TGTGCCAGCAGCCTCGACAGATACACAGATACGCAGTATTTT.

The rearrangement links TRBV5-1 to TRBJ2-3, with TRBD1 matching over 7 bases. Per the germline V gene, CDR1 is SGHRS and CDR2 is YFSETQ. This CDR3 has 16 amino acids. The V and J ends lost 3 bases and 5 bases, in that order; junction bases with no gene match: 12. The CDR3 nucleotides are TGCGCCAGCAGCTCTACAGGGGCCCCCCGACAAGATACGCAGTATTTT. Protein sequence: CASSSTGAPRQDTQYF.

This chain joins TRBV5-1 and TRBJ1-2; 7 nucleotides match TRBD1. Germline loops: CDR1 SGHRS, CDR2 YFSETQ. The CDR3 extends over 16 amino acids. V was clipped by 0 bases and J by 5 bases; unmatched bases: 10. DNA for the CDR3: TGCGCCAGCAGCTTGGCCGGGGGACAGTCCCTTTATGGCTACACCTTC. The encoded protein is CASSLAGGQSLYGYTF.